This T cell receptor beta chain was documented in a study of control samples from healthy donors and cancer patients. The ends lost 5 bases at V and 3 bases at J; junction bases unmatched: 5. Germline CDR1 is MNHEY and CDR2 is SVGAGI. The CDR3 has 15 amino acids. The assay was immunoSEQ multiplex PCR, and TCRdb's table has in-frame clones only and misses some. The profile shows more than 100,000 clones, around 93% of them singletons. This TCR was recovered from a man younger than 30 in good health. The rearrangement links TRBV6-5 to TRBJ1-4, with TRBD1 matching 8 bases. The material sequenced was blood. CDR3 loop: CASSPGGVANEKLFF. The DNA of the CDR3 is TGTGCCAGCAGTCCAGGGGGCGTTGCTAATGAAAAACTGTTTTTT.